This passage covers 15 T cell receptor beta chains from one sample sequenced in a study of shared clonotypes between healthy human individuals. Data came from immunoSEQ multiplex PCR; TCRdb stores just in-frame clones and leaves some out. Of some 2,400,000 clones detected, approximately 94% appear once; the ten largest clones hold around 0.13%. Sequenced: naive CD4+ T cells sorted from blood. Noted subset: CD45RA+ positively selected. The receptors shown here come from a man between 18 and 35 years old in good health.

CDR3 region: CASSQVWEGQDTQYF. Written as DNA, the CDR3 is TGCGCCAGCAGCCAAGTTTGGGAGGGCCAAGATACGCAGTATTTT. V usage is TRBV4-3 and J usage is TRBJ2-3, with 7 bases that match TRBD2. The CDR3 length is 15 residues. Germline lookup yields CDR1 LGHNA and CDR2 YSLEER. The V and J ends lost 1 base and 5 bases, in that order; junction bases with no gene match: 6.

The rearrangement uses TRBV19 and TRBJ2-7, with 9 bases aligning to TRBD1. J was trimmed by 4 bases and V by 7 bases; bases with no gene match: 8. The CDR3 contains 14 residues. In germline, CDR1 is LNHDA, CDR2 SQIVND (reference sequence). The CDR3 DNA follows: TGTGCCAGTAATCCGGGACAGGGCTCGTACGAGCAGTACTTC. This codes for CASNPGQGSYEQYF.

A single count supports this clone. Other DNA sequences in the sample encode the same CDR3. This chain links TRBV10-3 with TRBJ1-4; D may be TRBD1 (5 bases). The CDR3 contains 13 residues. Germline CDR1 is ENHRY and CDR2 is SYGVKD. Deletions cut 3 bases from V and 5 bases from J, with 7 bases between. CDR3 sequence: CAISEGANEKLFF. The CDR3 DNA reads as TGTGCCATCAGTGAAGGGGCAAATGAAAAACTGTTTTTT.

This clone was observed a handful of times. V usage is TRBV19 and J usage is TRBJ1-1; D gene uncertain. The CDR3 sequence is 13 residues long. The germline gives CDR1 LNHDA, CDR2 SQIVND (reference sequence). Trimming stripped 4 bases from V and 1 base from J, with 7 bases between. CDR3 protein: CASSTRGNTEAFF. CDR3 nucleotides: TGTGCCAGTAGTACACGGGGGAACACTGAAGCTTTCTTT.

For this clone: This CDR3 is also generated by other DNA sequences in the sample. The V gene is TRBV18, the J gene TRBJ1-2, with a weak D call TRBD1 (6 bases). The CDR3 is 14 residues long. Germline CDR1 reads KGHSH; CDR2 reads LQKENI. Trimming cost V 0 bases and J 2 bases, with 7 bases left between them. CDR3 loop: CASSPPGQNYGYTF. CDR3 bases: TGTGCCAGCTCACCACCTGGACAGAACTATGGCTACACCTTC.

The rearrangement uses TRBV6-5 and TRBJ1-1; D unclear. The CDR3 is 13 residues long. Looked up from germline, CDR1 is MNHEY and CDR2 is SVGAGI. V was pared by 5 bases and J by 5 bases, with 12 bases between. CDR3: CASSRTGETEAFF. As DNA, the CDR3 is TGTGCCAGCAGTAGGACGGGAGAGACTGAAGCTTTCTTT.

V and J are TRBV7-2 and TRBJ1-5; D remains ambiguous. Trimming pared 5 bases from V and 11 bases from J, leaving 10 bases between. CDR3 length: 11 residues. CDR1 and CDR2 (germline): SGHTA, FQGNSA. The CDR3 DNA reads TGTGCCAGCAGCGACGGTAGGGCCCAGCATTTT. Amino acids: CASSDGRAQHF.

The chain combines TRBV4-2 with TRBJ1-4, with 7 positions matching TRBD1. This CDR3 is built from 15 residues. J was trimmed by 7 bases and V by 0 bases; bases with no gene match: 5. Germline CDR1 reads LGHNA; CDR2 reads YNFKEQ. The CDR3 loop is CASSQDSRGAEKLFF. CDR3 DNA sequence: TGTGCCAGCAGCCAAGATAGCAGGGGGGCTGAAAAACTGTTTTTT.

For this clone: Additional DNA sequences in this sample encode the identical CDR3. This chain connects TRBV9 to TRBJ2-3; D is undetermined. This CDR3 is 14 amino acids long. Germline V CDR1 and CDR2: SGDLS, YYNGEE. The V end was cut by 1 base, the J end by 0 bases, with 6 bases between. CDR3: CASSVPDSTDTQYF. For the CDR3, the DNA is TGTGCCAGCAGCGTACCAGATAGCACAGATACGCAGTATTTT.

This clone has only one observation. The CDR3 protein is CASISPTATNEKLFF. The DNA of the CDR3 is TGTGCCAGCATATCCCCTACGGCAACTAATGAAAAACTGTTTTTT. The chain joins TRBV28 to TRBJ1-4; D uncertain. Germline CDR1 MDHEN, CDR2 SYDVKM. V lost 7 bases to trimming and J lost 0 bases, with 12 bases between them. CDR3 length: 15 amino acids.

This chain connects TRBV5-4 to TRBJ1-2, with D tentatively TRBD1 (6 bases). Germline values: CDR1 SGHNT, CDR2 YYREEE (reference sequence). Trimming removed 0 bases from V and 2 bases from J, with 11 bases in between. The CDR3 length is 15 residues. CDR3: CASSLAATGNYGYTF. In nucleotides, the CDR3 is TGTGCCAGCAGCTTGGCCGCAACAGGGAACTATGGCTACACCTTC.

V and J are TRBV2 and TRBJ2-2, with D unclear. This CDR3 is built from 12 residues. CDR1 and CDR2 (germline): SNHLY, FYNNEI. Trimming removed 6 bases from V and 6 bases from J, with 8 bases in between. The CDR3 DNA is TGTGCCAGCAGCGGTAACCCCGGGGAGCTGTTTTTT. Translated: CASSGNPGELFF.

V gene TRBV5-1 combines with J gene TRBJ2-2; D remains unclear. The germline gives CDR1 SGHRS, CDR2 YFSETQ. The CDR3 contains 15 residues. V lost 0 bases and J lost 3, with 9 bases in between. For the CDR3, the DNA is TGCGCCAGCAGCTTGGGGAGCTCGGACACCGGGGAGCTGTTTTTT. Translation: CASSLGSSDTGELFF.

This clone was picked up one time. The chain combines TRBV5-8 with TRBJ2-7; the D is unclear. Per the germline V gene, CDR1 is SGHTS and CDR2 is YDEGEE. The CDR3 runs to 13 residues. V gave up 4 bases and J gave up 2 bases, with 10 bases separating them. CDR3: CASSLDFTYEQYF. CDR3 nucleotides: TGTGCCAGCAGCCTAGACTTTACCTACGAGCAGTACTTC.

V is TRBV18 and J is TRBJ1-5; 12 bases fit TRBD1. The junction had 5 bases not matched to a gene; V was cut back by 2 bases and J by 6 bases. Germline V gene data show CDR1 as KGHSH and CDR2 as LQKENI. This CDR3 is built from 16 residues. This CDR3 reads CASSPSGTGGGQPQHF. The CDR3 DNA reads as TGTGCCAGCTCACCATCCGGGACAGGGGGCGGTCAGCCCCAGCATTTT.